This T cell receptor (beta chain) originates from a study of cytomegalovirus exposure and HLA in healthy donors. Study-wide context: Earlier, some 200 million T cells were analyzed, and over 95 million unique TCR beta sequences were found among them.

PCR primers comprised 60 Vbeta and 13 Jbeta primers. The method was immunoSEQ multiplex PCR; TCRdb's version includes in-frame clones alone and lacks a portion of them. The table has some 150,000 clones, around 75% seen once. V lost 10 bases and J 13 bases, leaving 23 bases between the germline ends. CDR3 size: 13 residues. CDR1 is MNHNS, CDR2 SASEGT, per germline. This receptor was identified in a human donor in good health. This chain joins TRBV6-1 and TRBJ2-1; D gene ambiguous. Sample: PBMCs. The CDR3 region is CATVYPAEEFQFF. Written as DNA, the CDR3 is TGTGCCACCGTTTATCCTGCAGAGGAATTCCAGTTCTTC.